The next 21 T cell receptor beta chains were all read from a single sample in a study of shared clonotypes between healthy human individuals. Sequencing used immunoSEQ multiplex PCR; TCRdb keeps in-frame clones, though not all of them. Among about 300,000 clones listed, around 72% were seen once. Sample: memory CD4+ T cells sorted from blood. The subset: CD45RA-negative fraction. The receptor set was obtained from a man between 25 and 39 years old in good health.

The CDR3 region has the DNA TGTGCCAGCTCACCAGACCGGGACCGAAGCACAGATACGCAGTATTTT. Encoded protein: CASSPDRDRSTDTQYF. The rearrangement links TRBV18 to TRBJ2-3, with D possibly being TRBD1 or TRBD2 (5 bases each). V lost 2 bases to trimming and J lost 0 bases, with 12 bases between them. The CDR3 extends over 16 amino acids. CDR1 and CDR2 from the germline V gene are KGHSH and LQKENI.

The genes are TRBV18 and TRBJ1-3; possibly TRBD1 for D (5 bases). Germline V gene lookup returns CDR1 KGHSH and CDR2 LQKENI. This CDR3 spans 15 amino acids. V was pared by 1 base and J by 4 bases, with 11 bases between. The DNA for the CDR3 is TGTGCCAGCTCACCACAGTCCAACAGGGGAAACACCATATATTTT. This encodes CASSPQSNRGNTIYF.

With respect to this clone: Other DNA sequences in this specimen translate into the identical CDR3. This sequence joins TRBV7-3 and TRBJ2-7, with a possible D match to TRBD1 (5 bases). Trimming took 2 bases from V and 4 from J, leaving 9 bases between them. Germline CDR1 SGHTA, CDR2 FQGTGA. This CDR3 is 13 amino acids long. The CDR3 loop reads CASSLGASYEQYF. The DNA of the CDR3 is TGTGCCAGCAGCTTAGGGGCCAGTTACGAGCAGTACTTC.

The chain is built from TRBV18 and TRBJ1-2; 8 bases match TRBD1. Germline loops: CDR1 KGHSH, CDR2 LQKENI. V trimming: 7 bases; J trimming: 2 bases; junction bases outside the gene matches: 12. This CDR3 region has 16 residues. CDR3 in DNA: TGTGCCAGCTTAGCTTTACCGGGACAGGAGAACTATGGCTACACCTTC. Translated: CASLALPGQENYGYTF.

J is TRBJ2-5 and V is TRBV4-2; TRBD2 aligns across 10 bases. J lost 4 bases, V lost 0 bases, and 5 bases had no gene match. This CDR3 spans 16 amino acids. Germline V gives CDR1 LGHNA, CDR2 YNFKEQ. DNA for the CDR3: TGTGCCAGCAGCCAAGATGGGGCTAGCGGGAGAGAGACCCAGTACTTC. Translating gives CASSQDGASGRETQYF.

The chain links TRBV5-1 to TRBJ2-1; the D gene is possibly TRBD2 (6 bases). Per germline, CDR1 SGHRS and CDR2 YFSETQ. CDR3 length: 15 amino acids. Between the trimmed V and J ends, which lost 7 bases and 6 bases, there was a span of 20 bases. The CDR3 loop reads CASGLSGGRPNEQFF. The CDR3 DNA sequence: TGCGCCAGCGGTCTGAGTGGAGGGAGGCCCAATGAGCAGTTCTTC.

This chain links TRBV5-4 with TRBJ2-1; 7 bases align to TRBD2. Germline trimming cut 4 bases from V and 9 bases from J; bases unmatched to any gene: 13. This CDR3 spans 15 amino acids. CDR1 SGHNT and CDR2 YYREEE come from the germline V gene (reference sequence). In DNA, the CDR3 is TGTGCCAGCAGCGGCACATCGACTAGCATCGGTGAGCAGTTCTTC. Translating gives CASSGTSTSIGEQFF.

This rearrangement joins TRBV7-2 to TRBJ1-1, with 10 nucleotides matching TRBD1. J gave up 10 bases and V 5 bases, and 16 bases lay outside the gene matches. The germline V gene encodes CDR1 SGHTA and CDR2 FQGNSA. This CDR3 spans 16 amino acids. Written as DNA, the CDR3 is TGTGCCAGCAGCCCTCGGACAGGGGGACTGTCCGTCGGAGCTTTCTTT. As protein: CASSPRTGGLSVGAFF.

This CDR3 is CASSLGLAGLVQETQYF. The CDR3 DNA reads TGCGCCAGCAGCTTGGGACTAGCGGGATTGGTACAAGAGACCCAGTACTTC. The chain carries TRBV5-1 and TRBJ2-5; 11 positions match TRBD2. CDR3 length equals 17 residues. CDR1 is SGHRS, CDR2 YFSETQ, per germline. J lost 2 bases, V lost 0 bases, and 6 bases had no gene match.

The chain carries TRBV5-1 and TRBJ2-1; no reliable D call. This CDR3 region has 15 residues. Germline V CDR1 and CDR2: SGHRS, YFSETQ. The V end was cut by 0 bases, the J end by 6 bases, with 13 bases between. CDR3 DNA: TGCGCCAGCAGCTTGGTTTGGGAAGCCCCCAATGAGCAGTTCTTC. It is translated as CASSLVWEAPNEQFF.

This clone was picked up one time. This sequence joins TRBV2 and TRBJ2-1, with D perhaps matching TRBD2 (5 bases). Trimming stripped 4 bases from V and 4 bases from J, with 14 bases between. Germline V gives CDR1 SNHLY, CDR2 FYNNEI. The CDR3 contains 15 residues. The CDR3 loop is CASSGPGTSYNEQFF. DNA for the CDR3: TGTGCCAGCAGTGGCCCGGGAACCAGTTACAATGAGCAGTTCTTC.

The J gene is TRBJ1-1, the V gene TRBV13; TRBD1 might be the D (6 bases). The germline V and J ends were trimmed by 6 bases and 3 bases, with 14 bases remaining between them. Germline V CDR1 and CDR2: PRHDT, FYEKMQ (reference sequence). This CDR3 comprises 14 residues. CDR3 nucleotides: TGTGCCAGCAGTCCGGGGTCAGGGGACACTGAAGCTTTCTTT. Its translation is CASSPGSGDTEAFF.

The rearrangement links TRBV10-1 to TRBJ2-2; maybe TRBD1 (5 bases). The CDR3 covers 14 residues. The V gene's germline CDR1 is WNHNN and CDR2 SYGVQD (reference sequence). V lost 2 bases, J lost 6 bases, and 10 bases lay in between. CDR3 residues: CASSEGRAAGELFF. The DNA of the CDR3 is TGCGCCAGCAGTGAGGGCAGGGCGGCCGGGGAGCTGTTTTTT.

The chain recombines TRBV5-4 with TRBJ2-1; D not certain. Germline V gene lookup returns CDR1 SGHNT and CDR2 YYREEE (reference sequence). The germline V and J ends were trimmed by 4 bases and 0 bases, with 11 bases remaining between them. The CDR3 has 15 residues. The CDR3 region is CASSPTSSSYNEQFF. As DNA, the CDR3 is TGTGCCAGCAGCCCAACGTCAAGCTCCTACAATGAGCAGTTCTTC.

The J gene is TRBJ2-5, the V gene TRBV7-8, with D hard to call. The germline V gene has CDR1 SGHVS and CDR2 FQNEAQ. Trimming took off 3 bases at V and 5 bases at J, with 10 bases between the two ends. This CDR3 is 13 amino acids long. CDR3 nucleotide sequence: TGTGCCAGCAGCTTTTTAGGCGCGGAGACCCAGTACTTC. Translating gives CASSFLGAETQYF.

In this sample, this clone turned up a few times. V usage is TRBV29-1 and J usage is TRBJ1-2; D is unclear. The germline V gene has CDR1 SQVTM and CDR2 ANQGSEA. This CDR3 spans 10 amino acids. The germline V and J ends were trimmed by 2 bases and 4 bases, with 2 bases remaining between them. The CDR3, as DNA: TGCAGCGTTGAACTCTATGGCTACACCTTC. Protein product: CSVELYGYTF.

The CDR3 sequence: CASSMLVGSAGYEQFF. The CDR3 nucleotides read TGTGCCAGTAGTATGCTAGTGGGTTCAGCCGGATATGAGCAGTTCTTC. V and J are TRBV19 and TRBJ2-1; D is unresolved. V was clipped by 3 bases and J by 8 bases, with 20 bases between them. The CDR3 is 16 residues long. Germline loops: CDR1 LNHDA, CDR2 SQIVND (reference sequence).

The V call is TRBV9, the J call TRBJ2-3; 11 bases are shared with TRBD2. CDR3 size: 17 residues. Trimming cost V 0 bases and J 5 bases; bases outside gene matches: 8. The germline CDR1 and CDR2 sequences are SGDLS and YYNGEE. This chain's CDR3 is CASSVATLAGGKDTQYF. The CDR3 DNA sequence: TGTGCCAGCAGCGTAGCTACCCTAGCGGGAGGAAAAGATACGCAGTATTTT.

This clone was counted once. The chain is built from TRBV2 and TRBJ2-1, with 7 bases matching TRBD2. Germline-derived CDR1 and CDR2 are SNHLY and FYNNEI. The CDR3 has 14 amino acids. With 4 bases clipped from V and 4 bases from J, the junction kept 4 bases outside the gene matches. The CDR3: CASSGLAEYNEQFF. The CDR3 bases are TGTGCCAGCAGTGGGCTAGCGGAGTACAATGAGCAGTTCTTC.

The chain combines TRBV2 with TRBJ2-1, with D possibly TRBD1 on 5 matching bases. From germline, CDR1 is SNHLY and CDR2 FYNNEI. CDR3 length: 14 residues. The ends were cut back, 3 bases at V and 7 bases at J, with 13 bases in the middle. CDR3 protein: CASSDLQVGNEQFF. As DNA, the CDR3 is TGTGCCAGCAGTGACTTACAGGTCGGAAATGAGCAGTTCTTC.

The chain has TRBV9 and TRBJ1-3; tentatively, D is TRBD1 (5 bases). Per germline, CDR1 SGDLS and CDR2 YYNGEE. With 3 bases removed from V and 1 base from J, the gap between germline ends came to 11 bases. This CDR3 spans 15 amino acids. The CDR3 protein is CASSGTGTSGNTIYF. The CDR3 DNA reads as TGTGCCAGCAGCGGCACCGGGACGTCTGGAAACACCATATATTTT.